The 30 T cell receptor beta chains below all came from one sample that was sequenced in a study of T cell repertoires in cytomegalovirus infection. The antigens of these receptors remain unknown. Each CDR3 protein gets one entry after TCRdb re-called the reads with MiXCR. The table records 900,000 to 950,000 distinct CDR3 sequences, around 32% of them present only once. Specimen: cultured CD8+ T cells from PBMCs, collected from culture after CMV antigen stimulation. The receptors derive from a human donor in good health (CMV status not recorded). Some clones in this sample may be carry-over from other donors' samples.

The chain uses TRBV5-1 and TRBJ2-3; possibly TRBD2 for D (7 bases). The germline V and J ends were trimmed by 4 bases and 2 bases, with 14 bases remaining between them. This CDR3 spans 15 amino acids. The germline V gene encodes CDR1 SGHRS and CDR2 YFSETQ. DNA for the CDR3: TGCGCCAGCAGCCTGTGGGGGGGCTACACAGATACGCAGTATTTT. It is translated as CASSLWGGYTDTQYF.

Many counts were recorded for this clonotype. The V gene is TRBV12-3 or TRBV12-4, the J gene TRBJ2-7, with a possible D match to TRBD2 (5 bases). With 3 bases removed from V and 7 bases from J, the gap between germline ends came to 22 bases. CDR3 length: 16 amino acids. The CDR3 loop reads CASSLSGAETSGEQYF. The CDR3 nucleotides read TGTGCCAGCAGTTTGTCCGGTGCGGAAACTTCGGGGGAGCAGTACTTC.

The rearrangement joins TRBV4-3 to TRBJ2-4; D possibly corresponds to TRBD2 (6 bases). The V gene lost 4 bases and the J gene lost 5 bases, with 12 bases spanning the gap. This CDR3 region has 14 residues. CDR1 and CDR2 (germline): LGHNA, YSLEER. CDR3 region: CASSRLTGENIQYF. The DNA of the CDR3 is TGCGCCAGCAGCCGACTGACGGGGGAAAACATTCAGTACTTC.

In regard to this clonotype: A much larger clone differs by one base, so this may be a read error. The chain recombines TRBV7-8 with TRBJ2-7; maybe TRBD1 (5 bases). CDR3 length: 12 amino acids. In germline, CDR1 is SGHVS, CDR2 FQNEAQ. V lost 7 bases and J 6 bases, leaving 13 bases between the germline ends. DNA of the CDR3: TGTGCCAGCAACTCCAGGGCAGCCGAGCAGTACTTC. Amino acids: CASNSRAAEQYF.

J is TRBJ2-1 and V is TRBV6-2 or TRBV6-3, with 7 bases that match TRBD2. The CDR3 length is 16 residues. The trim removed 2 bases at V and 4 bases at J, leaving 8 bases unmatched. Germline-derived CDR1 and CDR2 are MNHEY and SVGEGT. The CDR3 loop reads CASSYRHQAGYNEQFF. The CDR3 bases are TGTGCCAGCAGTTACAGGCATCAAGCGGGGTACAATGAGCAGTTCTTC.

V gene TRBV6-5 combines with J gene TRBJ2-2; weak D call: TRBD2 (6 bases). CDR1 and CDR2 (germline): MNHEY, SVGAGI. Deletions cut 6 bases from V and 6 bases from J, with 8 bases between. The CDR3 runs to 12 residues. The CDR3 region has the DNA TGTGCCAGCAGGGGACTCTCCGGGGAGCTGTTTTTT. Its translation is CASRGLSGELFF.

The rearrangement links TRBV12-3 or TRBV12-4 to TRBJ2-7; 7 positions match TRBD1. The junction had 4 bases not matched to a gene; V was cut back by 5 bases and J by 6 bases. The CDR3 covers 12 residues. The CDR3 DNA reads TGTGCCAGCAGTCAGACAGGGACCGAGCAGTACGTC. As protein: CASSQTGTEQYV.

The chain recombines TRBV12-3 or TRBV12-4 with TRBJ2-7; D possibly corresponds to TRBD1 (5 bases). The CDR3 is 11 amino acids. V lost 5 bases to trimming and J lost 5 bases, with 7 bases between them. CDR3 loop: CASSQGHEQYF. The CDR3 bases are TGTGCCAGCAGTCAGGGCCACGAGCAGTACTTC.

The CDR3 DNA follows: TGTGCCACCAGTGATTGGGGGAACACTGAAGCTTTCTTT. Translated: CATSDWGNTEAFF. V gene TRBV24-1 combines with J gene TRBJ1-1, with D unresolved. CDR3 length equals 13 residues. CDR1 KGHDR and CDR2 SFDVKD come from the germline V gene. V was clipped by 2 bases and J by 1 base, with 4 bases between them.

CDR3 coding DNA: TGTGCCAGCAGTTACTCGTCTAGCGGGGGGGCCGATGAGCAGTTCTTC. It specifies CASSYSSSGGADEQFF. This chain connects TRBV6-5 to TRBJ2-1; 12 bases agree with TRBD2. This CDR3 region has 16 residues. The germline V gene encodes CDR1 MNHEY and CDR2 SVGAGI. V gave up 0 bases and J gave up 8 bases; unmatched junction bases: 5.

This clonotype was detected only a few times. The chain couples TRBV27 to TRBJ2-1; TRBD1 matches 7 bases. The CDR3 is made up of 14 amino acids. Germline V gives CDR1 MNHEY, CDR2 SMNVEV (reference sequence). The trim removed 3 bases at V and 7 bases at J, leaving 6 bases unmatched. DNA for the CDR3: TGTGCCAGCAGTTTGGAAGGGGGCTGGAATGAGCAGTTCTTC. This codes for CASSLEGGWNEQFF.

This clonotype was recorded a few times. The gene calls are TRBV7-9 and TRBJ1-2, with D perhaps TRBD1 (5 bases). Germline V gene data show CDR1 as SEHNR and CDR2 as FQNEAQ (reference sequence). The CDR3 loop spans 14 amino acids. V was cut by 6 bases and J by 8 bases, with 19 bases left in between. CDR3 DNA: TGTGCCAGCAGACCACGGGACGGCCTTTGGGGCTACACCTTC. As protein: CASRPRDGLWGYTF.

The V call is TRBV10-2, the J call TRBJ1-3; no reliable D call. V was trimmed by 7 bases and J by 11 bases, leaving 12 bases between them. Germline CDR1 is WSHSY and CDR2 is SAAADI. This CDR3 is built from 11 residues. The CDR3 sequence is CASIGSTAIYF. The DNA for the CDR3 is TGCGCCAGCATTGGTTCTACCGCCATATATTTT.

This chain connects TRBV18 to TRBJ2-3; D gene uncertain. The CDR3 loop spans 13 amino acids. Per germline, CDR1 KGHSH and CDR2 LQKENI. The V and J ends lost 6 bases and 0 bases respectively, with 7 bases between them. The CDR3 DNA sequence: TGTGCCAGCTCGGTCCCTAGCACAGATACGCAGTATTTT. Its translation is CASSVPSTDTQYF.

The V and J genes are TRBV5-5 and TRBJ1-3; D is undetermined. Germline V gene sequence: CDR1 SGHKS, CDR2 YYEKEE (reference sequence). This CDR3 is 11 amino acids long. V was trimmed by 3 bases and J by 11 bases, leaving 9 bases between them. CDR3 region: CASSSSYAIYF. The CDR3 bases are TGTGCCAGCAGCTCCTCATACGCCATATATTTT.

V gene TRBV19 combines with J gene TRBJ1-1; TRBD1 is a possible D gene (5 bases). V was clipped by 3 bases and J by 7 bases, with 9 bases between them. The CDR3 extends over 12 amino acids. In germline, CDR1 is LNHDA, CDR2 SQIVND (reference sequence). The CDR3 spells CASSMDKLEAFF. CDR3 coding DNA: TGTGCCAGTAGTATGGACAAACTTGAAGCTTTCTTT.

This clonotype has more than one count but fewer than ten. The J gene is TRBJ2-6, the V gene TRBV28; D is uncertain. The V gene lost 5 bases and the J gene lost 0 bases, with 11 bases spanning the gap. CDR1 is MDHEN and CDR2 is SYDVKM in the germline V gene. The CDR3 is 16 amino acids. The CDR3 sequence: CASSGVTSSGANVLTF. DNA of the CDR3: TGTGCCAGCAGTGGGGTTACGAGCTCTGGGGCCAACGTCCTGACTTTC.

This clonotype came up once. The chain combines TRBV4-1 with TRBJ2-7; a weak D match, TRBD2 (5 bases). CDR1 MGHRA and CDR2 YSYEKL come from the germline V gene. This CDR3 is built from 13 residues. V was cut by 3 bases and J by 6 bases, with 12 bases left in between. Here the CDR3 reads CASSQLEGFEQYV. Written as DNA, the CDR3 is TGCGCCAGCAGCCAGCTTGAGGGATTCGAGCAGTACGTC.

This clonotype occurred many times. This sequence joins TRBV7-2 and TRBJ2-3; D not certain. The CDR3 has 14 amino acids. The germline V gene encodes CDR1 SGHTA and CDR2 FQGNSA. Trimming left V 3 bases short and J 1 base short, with 8 bases between. The CDR3 spells CASSFVRGTDTQYF. CDR3 sequence (DNA): TGTGCCAGCAGCTTTGTAAGGGGCACAGATACGCAGTATTTT.

The chain is built from TRBV6-1 and TRBJ2-3; D is unclear. The CDR3 loop spans 15 amino acids. Germline loops: CDR1 MNHNS, CDR2 SASEGT. With 0 bases removed from V and 1 base from J, the gap between germline ends came to 8 bases. The CDR3 bases are TGTGCCAGCAGTGAAGCTATCCGGGGCACAGATACGCAGTATTTT. This sequence encodes CASSEAIRGTDTQYF.

A remark on this clonotype: One junction end does not reproduce the germline sequence, and a read error may be involved. The chain joins TRBV7-6 to TRBJ2-7; D might be TRBD1 or TRBD2, each matching 5 bases. Germline lookup yields CDR1 SGHVS and CDR2 FNYEAQ. The CDR3 runs 17 residues. The CDR3 region is CAGSPRERDGFSYEQYF. The CDR3 nucleotides are TGTGCCGGCAGCCCCCGAGAACGGGACGGGTTTTCCTACGAGCAGTACTTC.

The chain uses TRBV16 and TRBJ1-2; no reliable D call. Trimming removed 0 bases from V and 6 bases from J, with 11 bases in between. CDR1 is KGHSY and CDR2 is FQNENV in the germline V gene. The CDR3 covers 14 residues. The CDR3 reads CASSQSTVLNGYTF. DNA of the CDR3: TGTGCCAGCAGCCAATCCACAGTGCTGAATGGCTACACCTTC.

The chain joins TRBV6-6 to TRBJ2-2; no clear D gene. With 2 bases removed from V and 1 base from J, the gap between germline ends came to 5 bases. CDR1 and CDR2 (germline): MNHNY, SVGAGI (reference sequence). The CDR3 runs 14 residues. CDR3 DNA sequence: TGTGCCAGCAGTTACGCATTGAACACCGGGGAGCTGTTTTTT. Amino acids: CASSYALNTGELFF.

Of note for this clonotype: A junction boundary mismatches the germline segment, possibly from a read error. The chain recombines TRBV4-1 with TRBJ1-2; D gene uncertain. Germline V CDR1 and CDR2: MGHRA, YSYEKL. CDR3 size: 16 residues. In DNA, the CDR3 is TGCGCCAGCAGTCAAGAGCGGACGGTCCTTAACTATGGCTACACCTTC. It encodes CASSQERTVLNYGYTF.

This clonotype was seen at least ten times. This rearrangement joins TRBV7-2 to TRBJ1-1; D not resolved. Germline V gene lookup returns CDR1 SGHTA and CDR2 FQGNSA. V gave up 2 bases and J gave up 5 bases, with 15 bases separating them. There are 15 residues in the CDR3. The DNA for the CDR3 is TGTGCCAGCAGCTTACTCGGGTCACTGGAAACTGAAGCTTTCTTT. Amino acids: CASSLLGSLETEAFF.

The table lists this clonotype with a few counts. V and J are TRBV6-6 and TRBJ2-3, with D possibly TRBD1 on 5 matching bases. CDR1 MNHNY and CDR2 SVGAGI come from the germline V gene (reference sequence). Trimming shortened V by 1 base and J by 3 bases, and 11 bases separated the two germline ends. CDR3 length equals 15 residues. The CDR3 bases are TGTGCCAGCAGTTACTATCCAGGGCATACAGATACGCAGTATTTT. Translation gives CASSYYPGHTDTQYF.

To note about this clonotype: One end of the junction does not line up with germline, which may come from a read error. The rearrangement joins TRBV5-1 to TRBJ1-1; 7 nucleotides agree with TRBD1. This CDR3 has 14 residues. Germline values: CDR1 SGHRS, CDR2 YFSETQ. The CDR3 nucleotides are TGCACCAGCAGCCCCGGGACAGTGAACACTGAAGCTTTCTTT. Translating gives CTSSPGTVNTEAFF.

The J gene is TRBJ2-2, the V gene TRBV7-4; no clear D gene. The CDR3 contains 16 residues. The germline CDR1 and CDR2 sequences are SGHVT and SQSDAQ. Trimming removed 2 bases at V and 0 bases at J, with 10 bases between. The CDR3 loop reads CASSLKGRPNTGELFF. The CDR3 DNA is TGTGCCAGCAGCTTAAAAGGCCGGCCGAACACCGGGGAGCTGTTTTTT.

The V and J genes are TRBV6-2 or TRBV6-3 and TRBJ1-6; the D gene is possibly TRBD1 (5 bases). The CDR3 loop spans 13 amino acids. The germline V and J ends were trimmed by 6 bases and 9 bases, with 12 bases remaining between them. Germline V lookup: CDR1 MNHEY, CDR2 SVGEGT. The CDR3, as DNA: TGTGCCAGCAGCCAGTCTAGGGGTTCACCCCTCCACTTT. Its protein is CASSQSRGSPLHF.

CDR3 nucleotides: TGTGCCAGCAGACGAAAAGAGCAGTTCTTC. This translates into CASRRKEQFF. The V and J genes are TRBV6-6 and TRBJ2-1, with D uncertain. The CDR3 loop spans 10 amino acids. V was pared by 6 bases and J by 10 bases, with 7 bases between. The germline CDR1 and CDR2 sequences are MNHNY and SVGAGI (reference sequence).